The 25 T cell receptor beta chains below were found in one sample sequenced in a study of cytomegalovirus exposure and HLA in healthy donors. The method was immunoSEQ multiplex PCR; TCRdb's version includes in-frame clones alone and lacks a portion of them. The sample yields about 240,000 clones, around 85% seen once. What was sequenced was PBMCs. These receptors all stem from a woman in her 30s in good health and CMV-seropositive.

The chain links TRBV6-5 to TRBJ2-7; 10 bases are a match to TRBD2. Germline V gives CDR1 MNHEY, CDR2 SVGAGI. The CDR3 is 15 amino acids. Trimming at V came to 2 bases and at J to 4 bases, leaving 5 bases not matched to a gene. The CDR3: CASSYEREGLYEQYF. The CDR3 bases are TGTGCCAGCAGTTACGAGCGGGAGGGCCTATACGAGCAGTACTTC.

The chain joins TRBV5-1 to TRBJ2-7, with a tentative D call TRBD1 (5 bases). The length of the CDR3 is 15 residues. Trimming shortened V by 0 bases and J by 3 bases, and 13 bases separated the two germline ends. The germline gives CDR1 SGHRS, CDR2 YFSETQ. The CDR3 DNA is TGCGCCAGCAGCTTGGAAACAGGAGTTCTCTACGAGCAGTACTTC. Translation: CASSLETGVLYEQYF.

V usage is TRBV10-2 and J usage is TRBJ2-7; 11 bases are shared with TRBD2. The trim removed 3 bases at V and 6 bases at J, leaving 1 base unmatched. The CDR3 spans 13 residues. Germline assignment: CDR1 WSHSY and CDR2 SAAADI. The CDR3 DNA reads as TGCGCCAGCAGTGATAGCGGGAGGGGCGAGCAGTACTTC. This codes for CASSDSGRGEQYF.

The chain couples TRBV27 to TRBJ2-5, with a tentative D call TRBD1 (6 bases). Trimming shortened V by 4 bases and J by 3 bases, and 12 bases separated the two germline ends. The CDR3 covers 14 residues. The germline V gene has CDR1 MNHEY and CDR2 SMNVEV (reference sequence). For the CDR3, the DNA is TGTGCCAGCAGTTCTAGGACAGAGAAAGAGACCCAGTACTTC. Protein: CASSSRTEKETQYF.

This chain joins TRBV21-1 and TRBJ1-4; the table's D gene call, TRBD1, was not cross checked with the DNA. TRBV21-1 is described as a pseudogene. This CDR3 contains 16 residues. This chain's CDR3 is CATPDRPISTNEKLFF. In DNA form, the CDR3 reads TGTGCCACCCCTGACAGGCCTATTTCAACTAATGAAAAACTGTTTTTT.

CDR3: CASSVLSSPYNEQFF. The CDR3 coding sequence is TGTGCCAGCAGCGTTCTAAGCTCACCCTACAATGAGCAGTTCTTC. The genes are TRBV9 and TRBJ2-1; D not certain. This CDR3 is built from 15 residues. In germline, CDR1 is SGDLS, CDR2 YYNGEE. Trimming removed 2 bases from V and 2 bases from J, with 11 bases in between.

This clone was recorded only once. The J gene is TRBJ2-7, the V gene TRBV18; the D gene is possibly TRBD1 (6 bases). The V end was cut by 3 bases, the J end by 5 bases, with 20 bases between. Germline values: CDR1 KGHSH, CDR2 LQKENI. The CDR3 totals 16 residues. CDR3 bases: TGTGCCAGCTCACCTAACCGACAGGTCGGTAAGAACGAGCAGTACTTC. This translates into CASSPNRQVGKNEQYF.

V gene TRBV7-6 combines with J gene TRBJ2-1; TRBD1 matches at 12 bases. In germline, CDR1 is SGHVS, CDR2 FNYEAQ. The CDR3 is 17 residues long. V lost 6 bases, J lost 8 bases, and 14 bases stayed unmatched. CDR3 nucleotide sequence: TGTGCCAGCAGAAACACCTATGGGGGACAGGGGGCCGATGAGCAGTTCTTC. This translates into CASRNTYGGQGADEQFF.

DNA of the CDR3: TGCGCCAGCAGTCCGACAGGGATTTCTGAAGCTTTCTTT. As protein: CASSPTGISEAFF. The chain has TRBV5-1 and TRBJ1-1; 7 nucleotides line up with TRBD1. Germline V CDR1 and CDR2: SGHRS, YFSETQ. CDR3 length: 13 residues. J was trimmed by 6 bases and V by 5 bases; bases with no gene match: 7.

This rearrangement joins TRBV5-1 to TRBJ1-1; the match to TRBD1 covers 7 bases. The CDR3 covers 14 residues. Germline V gene lookup returns CDR1 SGHRS and CDR2 YFSETQ. V lost 1 base to trimming and J lost 6 bases; unmatched junction nucleotides: 6. CDR3 loop: CASSLLGGAAEAFF. The CDR3, as DNA: TGCGCCAGCAGCTTGTTAGGGGGCGCCGCTGAAGCTTTCTTT.

The rearrangement uses TRBV4-1 and TRBJ1-4; 8 nucleotides align to TRBD1. The CDR3 has 16 residues. V shed 3 bases and J 0 bases; nucleotides not matched to a gene: 3. Looked up from germline, CDR1 is MGHRA and CDR2 is YSYEKL. The CDR3 DNA reads as TGCGCCAGCAGCCAGGACAGGGATACAACTAATGAAAAACTGTTTTTT. This sequence encodes CASSQDRDTTNEKLFF.

The V gene is TRBV10-1, the J gene TRBJ2-1; 16 nucleotides align to TRBD2. J was trimmed by 7 bases and V by 5 bases; bases with no gene match: 5. The CDR3 is 16 amino acids. Germline CDR1 WNHNN, CDR2 SYGVQD (reference sequence). This chain's CDR3 is CASSPGTSGRENEQFF. The CDR3 coding sequence is TGCGCCAGCAGTCCCGGGACTAGCGGGAGGGAAAATGAGCAGTTCTTC.

The chain recombines TRBV9 with TRBJ2-7; 11 nucleotides line up with TRBD2. The ends lost 3 bases at V and 3 bases at J; junction bases unmatched: 8. Germline values: CDR1 SGDLS, CDR2 YYNGEE. The CDR3 sequence is 16 residues long. CDR3 in DNA: TGTGCCAGCAGCGAGGGACTAGCGGTATCCGGCTACGAGCAGTACTTC. It encodes CASSEGLAVSGYEQYF.

The V call is TRBV6-1, the J call TRBJ1-4; 8 bases are a match to TRBD1. CDR3 length: 14 amino acids. CDR1 is MNHNS, CDR2 SASEGT, per germline. J gave up 8 bases and V 7 bases, and 9 bases lay outside the gene matches. DNA of the CDR3: TGTGCCAGCAACAATGGACAGGGAGGCGAAAAACTGTTTTTT. It is translated as CASNNGQGGEKLFF.

The chain uses TRBV10-3 and TRBJ2-7; perhaps TRBD2 as D (5 bases). Germline CDR1 ENHRY, CDR2 SYGVKD. CDR3 length equals 13 residues. The V end lost 3 bases, the J end lost 4 bases, and 10 bases lay between the germline ends. This CDR3 reads CAISERGGYEQYF. CDR3 sequence (DNA): TGTGCCATCAGTGAACGAGGAGGTTACGAGCAGTACTTC.

The chain recombines TRBV27 with TRBJ1-1; a possible D gene is TRBD1 (5 bases). CDR1 and CDR2 from the germline V gene are MNHEY and SMNVEV (reference sequence). Trimming left V 1 base short and J 11 bases short, with 14 bases between. The CDR3 is 13 residues long. The CDR3: CASSLYGGGEAFF. The CDR3 DNA sequence: TGTGCCAGCAGTTTATACGGGGGGGGAGAGGCTTTCTTT.

The V and J genes are TRBV2 and TRBJ1-1, with 8 bases fitting TRBD1. Trimming cost V 8 bases and J 3 bases; bases outside gene matches: 11. Per germline, CDR1 SNHLY and CDR2 FYNNEI. CDR3 length equals 15 residues. The CDR3 nucleotides are TGTGCCAGCGCCTCGGGTGAGACAGGGGACACTGAAGCTTTCTTT. As protein: CASASGETGDTEAFF. The complete variable domain, with remaining parts taken from reference TRBV2 and TRBJ1-1, reads EPEVTQTPSHQVTQMGQEVILRCVPISNHLYFYWYRQILGQKVEFLVSFYNNEISEKSEIFDDQFSVERPDGSNFTLKIRSTKLEDSAMYFCASASGETGDTEAFFGQGTRLTVV.

CDR3 nucleotides: TGTGCCAGCTTCTTGGGCAGTTATAACTATGGCTACACCTTC. Its protein product is CASFLGSYNYGYTF. The chain combines TRBV6-6 with TRBJ1-2, with unresolved D. The germline V gene has CDR1 MNHNY and CDR2 SVGAGI (reference sequence). Deletions cut 8 bases from V and 1 base from J, with 14 bases between. The CDR3 has 14 amino acids.

This clone has just one count. This rearrangement joins TRBV6-5 to TRBJ2-3; TRBD2 is a possible D gene (5 bases). CDR3 length: 13 amino acids. Per the germline V gene, CDR1 is MNHEY and CDR2 is SVGAGI. The V end lost 2 bases, the J end lost 6 bases, and 9 bases lay between the germline ends. In DNA, the CDR3 is TGTGCCAGCAGTTACGGGGTAGCGGATACGCAGTATTTT. It is translated as CASSYGVADTQYF.

The chain has TRBV9 and TRBJ2-7; TRBD1 aligns across 7 bases. J was trimmed by 5 bases and V by 4 bases; bases with no gene match: 12. Germline loops: CDR1 SGDLS, CDR2 YYNGEE. The CDR3 is 15 residues long. The CDR3 nucleotides are TGTGCCAGCAGCTCACAGGGGAGTTTGGTCCACGAGCAGTACTTC. Residues: CASSSQGSLVHEQYF.

V usage is TRBV19 and J usage is TRBJ1-5, with a weak D call TRBD1 (6 bases). The V end was cut by 4 bases, the J end by 3 bases, with 10 bases between. CDR3 size: 14 residues. In germline, CDR1 is LNHDA, CDR2 SQIVND (reference sequence). CDR3 residues: CASSKTGYNQPQHF. CDR3 nucleotides: TGTGCCAGTAGTAAAACAGGGTACAATCAGCCCCAGCATTTT.

The chain links TRBV18 to TRBJ1-1, with TRBD1 identical over 7 bases. CDR1 is KGHSH and CDR2 is LQKENI in the germline V gene. Trimming at V came to 6 bases and at J to 6 bases, leaving 10 bases not matched to a gene. The CDR3 runs 14 residues. The CDR3 nucleotides read TGTGCCAGCTCCCCTCCGACAGGGATTCCTGAAGCTTTCTTT. Amino acid sequence: CASSPPTGIPEAFF.

This chain uses TRBV30 with TRBJ2-4; 7 nucleotides align to TRBD2. The CDR3 runs to 13 residues. Germline V gene sequence: CDR1 GTSNPN, CDR2 SVGIG (reference sequence). After removal of 5 bases from V and 0 bases from J, the junction contained 1 base not matched to a gene. In DNA form, the CDR3 reads TGTGCCTGGGGGAGGGTAGCCAAAAACATTCAGTACTTC. It specifies CAWGRVAKNIQYF.

The sample holds one count of this clone. The chain couples TRBV7-6 to TRBJ1-1; TRBD1 aligns across 7 bases. Trimming removed 2 bases from V and 6 bases from J; junction bases left unmatched: 9. The germline gives CDR1 SGHVS, CDR2 FNYEAQ. The length of the CDR3 is 15 residues. CDR3 DNA: TGTGCCAGCAGCTTATCGTCGCCAGGGGGTTCTGAAGCTTTCTTT. Protein sequence: CASSLSSPGGSEAFF.

This clone was found a few times. In nucleotides, the CDR3 is TGTGCCAGCAGCTTAGCGCTAGGGACAGCCTCCTACGAGCAGTACTTC. It codes for CASSLALGTASYEQYF. The V gene is TRBV7-8, the J gene TRBJ2-7; 7 bases agree with TRBD1. Germline assignment: CDR1 SGHVS and CDR2 FQNEAQ. This CDR3 region has 16 residues. With V trimmed by 0 bases and J by 0 bases, 5 bases remained unmatched.